The 6 T cell receptor beta chains presented below share a single source sample, sequenced in a study of molecular identifiers for immune sequencing clone quantification. MiXCR, applied by TCRdb to the PCR reads, yields one record per CDR3 protein. The table shows fewer than 25,000 distinct CDR3 sequences, with roughly 17% occurring only once. Sequencing was carried out using naive CD8+ T cells from blood, with Jurkat cell RNA spiked in. The sample's subset: FACS-sorted CD8+CD4-CCR7+CD45RA+ naive T cells. These receptors came from a human donor in good health. Some libraries in this study had Jurkat cell RNA spiked in.

In this sample, this clonotype turned up many times. The genes are TRBV7-9 and TRBJ2-3, with 8 bases matching TRBD2. Germline CDR1 SEHNR, CDR2 FQNEAQ (reference sequence). CDR3 length equals 15 residues. The J segment lost 4 bases and the V segment lost 5 bases, leaving 8 bases of the junction unmatched. The chain's CDR3 is CASSRPGTSADTQYF. CDR3 sequence (DNA): TGTGCCAGCAGCCGTCCCGGGACTAGTGCAGATACGCAGTATTTT.

The chain combines TRBV12-3 or TRBV12-4 with TRBJ2-2; D is perhaps TRBD1 (5 bases). Deletions cut 5 bases from V and 7 bases from J, with 8 bases between. This CDR3 is built from 12 residues. In DNA form, the CDR3 reads TGTGCCAGCAGTGAAGGGGACGGGGAGCTGTTTTTT. Translation: CASSEGDGELFF.

This clonotype has a count of ten or more. J is TRBJ2-7 and V is TRBV19; 10 nucleotides match TRBD1. Germline CDR1 and CDR2: LNHDA and SQIVND (reference sequence). The V and J ends lost 10 bases and 5 bases, in that order; junction bases with no gene match: 5. The CDR3 sequence is 12 residues long. CDR3 sequence: CATGTGVDEQYF. Here the CDR3 DNA reads TGTGCCACCGGGACAGGGGTCGACGAGCAGTACTTC.

This clonotype appeared a single time. A much larger clone sits a single nucleotide away, making a read error possible. The chain has TRBV2 and TRBJ2-7; 7 positions match TRBD1. Germline V gives CDR1 SNHLY, CDR2 FYNNEI. The CDR3 is 16 residues long. V lost 8 bases to trimming and J lost 2 bases; unmatched junction nucleotides: 15. The CDR3, as DNA: TGTGCCAGCCAAAACCAGGACAGGACAAGCCCCTACGAGCAGTACTTC. Protein sequence: CASQNQDRTSPYEQYF.

This clonotype was seen ten or more times. This rearrangement joins TRBV9 to TRBJ2-1, with a tentative D call TRBD2 (5 bases). V lost 0 bases and J lost 9, with 10 bases in between. Germline-derived CDR1 and CDR2 are SGDLS and YYNGEE. This CDR3 region has 13 residues. CDR3 sequence: CASSVEGVREQFF. CDR3 coding DNA: TGTGCCAGCAGCGTAGAGGGAGTTCGTGAGCAGTTCTTC.

This clonotype has a count of ten or more. The chain links TRBV5-5 to TRBJ2-4, with unresolved D. This CDR3 spans 14 amino acids. V was trimmed by 6 bases and J by 1 base, leaving 11 bases between them. The germline V gene encodes CDR1 SGHKS and CDR2 YYEKEE (reference sequence). Written as DNA, the CDR3 is TGTGCCAGCACCACGGGTCCTGCCAAAAACATTCAGTACTTC. Translation gives CASTTGPAKNIQYF.